This TCR beta chain is drawn from a study of shared clonotypes between healthy human individuals. Findings of the study overall: Clonotypes which were not shared had lower generation probabilities than clonotypes that all four donors shared.

Adult Caucasians living in Nashville, Tennessee made up all of the donors. The ends were cut back, 3 bases at V and 10 bases at J, with 12 bases in the middle. The CDR3 runs 13 residues. The germline V gene has CDR1 MDHEN and CDR2 SYDVKM. Concerning this clone itself: Its specificity is unknown.

Deep-level assay runs were performed. Template for every sorted-subset replicate PCR totaled about 200 ng DNA, around 33,000 T cell genomes. Clones were sequenced by immunoSEQ multiplex PCR, and TCRdb holds only the in-frame ones, with some missing. This table has 2,500,000 or so clones, roughly nine tenths appearing once. Sequenced: naive CD4+ T cells sorted from blood. The subset was: CD45RA+ positively selected. This chain links TRBV28 with TRBJ1-4; D is unclear. The clonotype originates from a young man in good health. CDR3 sequence (DNA): TGTGCCAGCAGTTTCTCCATCATAGGAAAACTGTTTTTT. Encoded protein: CASSFSIIGKLFF.